Below are 10 T cell receptor beta chains sequenced from a single sample in a study of shared clonotypes between healthy human individuals. The table came from immunoSEQ multiplex PCR; TCRdb's copy has only in-frame clones and leaves some out. The data show roughly 1,600,000 clones, 98% to 99% seen once. The sample consisted of naive CD4+ T cells sorted from blood. The subset denotes: CD45RA+ positively selected. The receptors stem from a man aged 25-45 years in good health.

V and J are TRBV7-2 and TRBJ2-4, with 7 bases fitting TRBD1. The V gene's germline CDR1 is SGHTA and CDR2 FQGNSA. Germline trimming cut 6 bases from V and 8 bases from J; bases unmatched to any gene: 10. This CDR3 region has 14 residues. In DNA, the CDR3 is TGTGCCAGCAGTCACCGTTGGACAGGAGACATTCAGTACTTC. It is translated as CASSHRWTGDIQYF. Based on the CDR3 plus reference TRBV7-2 and TRBJ2-4, the full variable domain is GAGVSQSPSNKVTEKGKDVELRCDPISGHTALYWYRQSLGQGLEFLIYFQGNSAPDKSGLPSDRFSAERTGGSVSTLTIQRTQQEDSAVYLCASSHRWTGDIQYFGAGTRLSVL.

The chain combines TRBV5-1 with TRBJ1-4; unclear D gene. Germline V lookup: CDR1 SGHRS, CDR2 YFSETQ. The V end lost 0 bases, the J end lost 12 bases, and 12 bases lay between the germline ends. This CDR3 region has 13 residues. CDR3 in DNA: TGCGCCAGCAGCTTGGAGGAGAGGTTGGAACTGTTTTTT. This translates into CASSLEERLELFF.

This clone turned up a few times. The chain links TRBV7-9 to TRBJ2-7; tentatively, D is TRBD1 or TRBD2 (5 bases each). Trimming pared 3 bases from V and 0 bases from J, leaving 9 bases between. This CDR3 contains 14 residues. The V gene's germline CDR1 is SEHNR and CDR2 FQNEAQ (reference sequence). In DNA form, the CDR3 reads TGTGCCAGCAGCTTCGAGGGGAGCTCCTACGAGCAGTACTTC. It yields the protein CASSFEGSSYEQYF.

About this clone itself: Other DNA variants within this sample encode the same CDR3. The chain uses TRBV5-1 and TRBJ1-2; the match to TRBD1 covers 7 bases. The junction had 4 bases not matched to a gene; V was cut back by 2 bases and J by 3 bases. This CDR3 contains 14 residues. Per the germline V gene, CDR1 is SGHRS and CDR2 is YFSETQ. The CDR3 sequence is CASSLGGADYGYTF. The CDR3, as DNA: TGCGCCAGCAGCTTAGGGGGCGCGGACTATGGCTACACCTTC.

This chain joins TRBV16 and TRBJ1-2; 9 nucleotides line up with TRBD1. J gave up 2 bases and V 3 bases, and 1 base lay outside the gene matches. The CDR3 is 14 residues long. CDR1 is KGHSY, CDR2 FQNENV, per germline. CDR3 region: CASSHGTGNYGYTF. CDR3 bases: TGTGCCAGCAGCCACGGGACAGGGAACTATGGCTACACCTTC.

The chain couples TRBV7-2 to TRBJ2-7; D possibly corresponds to TRBD1 (6 bases). CDR3 size: 14 residues. V was clipped by 6 bases and J by 2 bases, with 14 bases between them. CDR1 and CDR2 (germline): SGHTA, FQGNSA. The DNA for the CDR3 is TGTGCCAGCAGACTAATACAGGGACCCTACGAGCAGTACTTC. The encoded protein is CASRLIQGPYEQYF.

This sequence joins TRBV4-2 and TRBJ2-1; TRBD2 matches at 13 bases. Germline V gives CDR1 LGHNA, CDR2 YNFKEQ. Unmatched junction bases numbered 7, after V lost 1 base and J lost 7 bases. CDR3 size: 17 residues. The CDR3 DNA follows: TGTGCCAGCAGCCAAGCCCCGGGACTAGCGGGAAGGAATGAGCAGTTCTTC. This sequence encodes CASSQAPGLAGRNEQFF.

The chain joins TRBV9 to TRBJ2-3; 14 bases fit TRBD2. The V gene end was trimmed by 4 bases and the J gene end by 2 bases; junction bases not matched to a gene: 6. The CDR3 is 17 residues long. In germline, CDR1 is SGDLS, CDR2 YYNGEE. This chain's CDR3 is CASSPRGLAGVTDTQYF. The CDR3 DNA follows: TGTGCCAGCAGCCCGAGGGGACTAGCGGGAGTCACAGATACGCAGTATTTT.

This chain links TRBV28 with TRBJ2-7; 8 bases fit TRBD1. Germline CDR1 is MDHEN and CDR2 is SYDVKM. J was trimmed by 3 bases and V by 9 bases; bases with no gene match: 10. This CDR3 has 14 residues. The CDR3 bases are TGTGCCAGTGGATCGACAGGGGCCTACTACGAGCAGTACTTC. Protein: CASGSTGAYYEQYF.

V is TRBV6-5 and J is TRBJ2-7; possibly TRBD2 for D (6 bases). Germline V lookup: CDR1 MNHEY, CDR2 SVGAGI. Trimming left V 2 bases short and J 3 bases short, with 11 bases between. The CDR3 has 14 amino acids. The CDR3 sequence: CASSYARERYEQYF. CDR3 in DNA: TGTGCCAGCAGTTACGCCCGGGAGCGCTACGAGCAGTACTTC.